The entry below describes one TCR beta chain. The authors' processing: The assay estimated nucleated cells by amplifying reference gene primers. Profiled with immunoSEQ multiplex PCR; TCRdb holds only in-frame clones, not every one. V and J calls and clone size are as listed in that table; D and trimming were resolved from the DNA. The data contain about 200,000 clones, 86% of them singletons. The data stem from a study of blood T cell repertoires in COVID-19. Turning to the study itself: From T cells, B-cell-depleted T cells, or PBMCs came the material, which was cDNA or gDNA.

The Seattle site enrolled patients during active infection and followed them longitudinally. The clonotype originates from a woman aged 45-59 years with COVID-19, enrolled during active disease. The sequenced material came from peripheral blood.

CDR3 protein: CATSVRGPDTGELFF. For the CDR3, the DNA is TGTGCCACCAGTGTCAGGGGGCCGGACACCGGGGAGCTGTTTTTT. The gene calls are TRBV24-1 and TRBJ2-2; 8 bases are a match to TRBD1. CDR1 KGHDR and CDR2 SFDVKD come from the germline V gene. V was pared by 5 bases and J by 3 bases, with 4 bases of the junction left unmatched. The CDR3 is 15 amino acids.